The clone carrying this T cell receptor (beta chain) was seen only a few times. What it binds is not known. These data come from a study of blood T cells in healthy people across ages. The CDR3 consists of 15 residues. V was shortened by 6 bases and J by 8 bases, with 19 bases between the two germline ends. Caucasian, healthy and from Russia, the donors were aged between about 6 and 100. Study observations and caveats: Diversity was estimated from one million T cells, and these estimates were considered underestimates.

A second PCR, run for about 6 to 11 cycles, used a sample-barcoded 5' primer plus a J-beta primer mix. From each sample, at least 2.5 million paired-end reads containing CDR3 were obtained. Each CDR3 protein is one row after TCRdb ran MiXCR on the 5' RACE reads. The sample holds about 1.5 million distinct CDR3 sequences, about 40% seen once. This clonotype was sampled from a woman aged 18-35 years in good health. Sequencing was done on a sample of blood. This chain uses TRBV12-3 or TRBV12-4 with TRBJ1-4, with unresolved D. For the CDR3, the DNA is TGTGCCAGCAGCCTGAGCTCCGGGGTATTAGAAAAACTGTTTTTT. It translates to CASSLSSGVLEKLFF.